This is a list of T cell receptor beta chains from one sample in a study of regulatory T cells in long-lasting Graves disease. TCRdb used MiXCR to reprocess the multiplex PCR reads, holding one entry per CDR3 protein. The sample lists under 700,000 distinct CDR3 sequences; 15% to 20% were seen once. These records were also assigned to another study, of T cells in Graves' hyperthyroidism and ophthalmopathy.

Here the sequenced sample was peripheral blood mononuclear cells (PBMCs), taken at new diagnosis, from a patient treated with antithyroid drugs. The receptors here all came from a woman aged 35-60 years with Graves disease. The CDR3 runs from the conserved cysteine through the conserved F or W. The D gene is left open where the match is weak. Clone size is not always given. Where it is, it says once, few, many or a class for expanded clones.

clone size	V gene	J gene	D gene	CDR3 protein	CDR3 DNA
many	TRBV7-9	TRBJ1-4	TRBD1	CASSQGQGNEKLFF	TGTGCCAGCAGCCAGGGACAGGGTAACGAAAAACTGTTTTTT
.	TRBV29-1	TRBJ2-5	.	CSVDLGVETQYF	TGCAGCGTTGATCTCGGGGTAGAGACCCAGTACTTC
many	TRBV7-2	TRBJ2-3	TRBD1	CASSSGQGIRTDTQYF	TGTGCCAGCAGCTCCGGACAGGGAATCCGCACAGATACGCAGTATTTT
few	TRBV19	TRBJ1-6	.	CASSIDGGSDSPLHF	TGTGCCAGTAGTATAGACGGGGGTAGTGATTCACCCCTCCACTTT
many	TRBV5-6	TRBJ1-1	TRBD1	CASSIQGAEAFF	TGTGCCAGCAGCATCCAGGGGGCGGAAGCTTTCTTT
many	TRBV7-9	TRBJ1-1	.	CASSFSGQNTEAFF	TGTGCCAGCAGCTTCTCCGGGCAGAACACTGAAGCTTTCTTT
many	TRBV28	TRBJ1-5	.	CASSFGGGPQHF	TGTGCCAGCAGTTTTGGGGGCGGGCCCCAGCATTTT
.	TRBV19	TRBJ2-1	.	CASSADGGSDEQFF	TGTGCCAGTAGTGCAGATGGGGGGTCCGATGAGCAGTTCTTC
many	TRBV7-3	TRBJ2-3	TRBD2	CASSLGGGRGTDTQYF	TGTGCCAGCAGCTTGGGCGGGGGGCGGGGCACAGATACGCAGTATTTT
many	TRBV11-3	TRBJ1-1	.	CASTLGGGDGGAFF	TGTGCCAGCACCCTAGGGGGGGGTGACGGTGGAGCTTTCTTT
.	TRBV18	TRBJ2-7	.	CASSPRGGWDVRTYEQYF	TGTGCCAGCTCGCCACGAGGGGGATGGGACGTAAGGACCTACGAGCAGTACTTC
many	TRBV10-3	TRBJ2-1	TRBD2	CAISAGLAGGSRGEQFF	TGTGCCATCAGTGCGGGACTAGCGGGGGGTTCTCGGGGTGAGCAGTTCTTC
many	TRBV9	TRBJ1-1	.	CASSASTVLNTEAFF	TGTGCCAGCAGCGCATCGACAGTTTTGAACACTGAAGCTTTCTTT
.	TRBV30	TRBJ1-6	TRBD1	CAGNRGLNSPLHF	TGTGCCGGAAACAGGGGGCTGAATTCACCCCTCCACTTT
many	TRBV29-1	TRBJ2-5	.	CSVGTSQETQYF	TGCAGCGTTGGGACATCCCAAGAGACCCAGTACTTC
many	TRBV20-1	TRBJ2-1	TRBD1	CSAESGTDLDEQFF	TGCAGTGCTGAATCCGGGACAGACCTCGATGAGCAGTTCTTC
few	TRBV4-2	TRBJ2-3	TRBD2	CASSRRLTSGGADTQYF	TGTGCCAGCAGCCGCCGACTAACTAGCGGGGGGGCAGATACGCAGTATTTT